These 23 T cell receptor beta chains originate from one sample sequenced in a study of beta chain features in type 1 diabetes (dated by TCRdb to the late 2010s). These TCRs' antigens remain unknown. Preparation of the library involved the immunoSEQ multiplex PCR assay. The entire isolated RNA was reverse transcribed using the High Capacity cDNA Reverse Transcription Kit, and thus expressed TCRB transcripts were sequenced. TCRdb re-hosts the immuneACCESS table, in-frame sequences only. Its copies lack some clones; in the studies checked, an unresolved V gene accounts for under half of them, and the cause for the rest is not known. The sample table shows some 290,000 clones, and approximately 25% are seen once. Of the sample, 0.012% is held by the ten largest clones. Beyond this particular receptor, the publication reports: A moderate but significant shortening of TCRB CDR3 length was observed in type 1 diabetes patients in all four CD4+ subsets.

Sequencing was carried out using naive CD4+ T cells from blood. The cell subset or site label, read with the paper, signifies: true naive CD4+ T cells. The receptor set was obtained from a woman aged 25 to 39 with type 1 diabetes.

This chain joins TRBV27 and TRBJ1-1; D is uncertain. Trimming removed 4 bases at V and 0 bases at J, with 6 bases between. Germline V gene sequence: CDR1 MNHEY, CDR2 SMNVEV (reference sequence). This CDR3 has 13 residues. The CDR3, as DNA: TGTGCCAGCAGTTCCCACATGAACACTGAAGCTTTCTTT. This encodes CASSSHMNTEAFF.

The CDR3 nucleotides are TGTGCCAGCAGCGAGAGACTAGCGACACCTTACAATGAGCAGTTCTTC. It translates to CASSERLATPYNEQFF. The rearrangement uses TRBV7-9 and TRBJ2-1; 8 bases are a match to TRBD2. Germline lookup yields CDR1 SEHNR and CDR2 FQNEAQ (reference sequence). V lost 5 bases, J lost 4 bases, and 10 bases stayed unmatched. CDR3 length: 16 amino acids.

The J gene is TRBJ1-5, the V gene TRBV30; 10 positions agree with TRBD1. V gave up 1 base and J gave up 6 bases; unmatched junction bases: 3. The germline CDR1 and CDR2 sequences are GTSNPN and SVGIG (reference sequence). There are 14 residues in the CDR3. CDR3 nucleotide sequence: TGTGCCTGGAGTGGGACAGGGGGGTTTCAGCCCCAGCATTTT. It codes for CAWSGTGGFQPQHF.

The V gene is TRBV28, the J gene TRBJ1-5; TRBD1 matches at 8 bases. CDR1 and CDR2 (germline): MDHEN, SYDVKM. The CDR3 loop spans 15 amino acids. The junction had 13 bases not matched to a gene; V was cut back by 6 bases and J by 9 bases. For the CDR3, the DNA is TGTGCCAGCAGACTGATCGGACAGGGTCATGCGCCCCAGCATTTT. Its translation is CASRLIGQGHAPQHF. The complete variable domain, with remaining parts taken from reference TRBV28 and TRBJ1-5, reads DVKVTQSSRYLVKRTGEKVFLECVQDMDHENMFWYRQDPGLGLRLIYFSYDVKMKEKGDIPEGYSVSREKKERFSLILESASTNQTSMYLCASRLIGQGHAPQHFGDGTRLSIL.

This clone was counted only a few times. This chain joins TRBV10-3 and TRBJ2-1; tentative D call: TRBD1 (6 bases). The CDR3 contains 14 residues. Trimming pared 2 bases from V and 5 bases from J, leaving 10 bases between. CDR1 is ENHRY and CDR2 is SYGVKD in the germline V gene. The CDR3 bases are TGTGCCATCAGTGAGAGGGACAACCACAATGAGCAGTTCTTC. Protein product: CAISERDNHNEQFF.

The V call is TRBV6-5, the J call TRBJ1-5; D is perhaps TRBD1 (6 bases). CDR1 and CDR2 from the germline V gene are MNHEY and SVGAGI. Between the trimmed V and J ends, which lost 9 bases and 5 bases, there was a span of 20 bases. The CDR3 covers 15 residues. The DNA of the CDR3 is TGTGCCAGTTCCCCGTTACAGGGAACCCATCAGCCCCAGCATTTT. Translating gives CASSPLQGTHQPQHF.

This chain links TRBV14 with TRBJ2-3; TRBD2 might be the D (6 bases). CDR3 length: 14 residues. From germline, CDR1 is SGHDN and CDR2 FVKESK. Trimming stripped 5 bases from V and 2 bases from J, with 11 bases between. CDR3 protein: CASSGRGYTDTQYF. CDR3 DNA sequence: TGTGCCAGCAGCGGGCGGGGCTACACAGATACGCAGTATTTT.

This chain joins TRBV7-2 and TRBJ2-4; perhaps TRBD2 as D (6 bases). CDR1 and CDR2 (germline): SGHTA, FQGNSA. This CDR3 spans 16 amino acids. Trimming removed 5 bases from V and 1 base from J, with 15 bases in between. CDR3 in amino acids: CASSPRLVGAKNIQYF. The CDR3 DNA sequence: TGTGCCAGCAGCCCCCGACTAGTCGGGGCCAAAAACATTCAGTACTTC. Variable domain in full (rest from reference TRBV7-2 and TRBJ2-4): GAGVSQSPSNKVTEKGKDVELRCDPISGHTALYWYRQSLGQGLEFLIYFQGNSAPDKSGLPSDRFSAERTGGSVSTLTIQRTQQEDSAVYLCASSPRLVGAKNIQYFGAGTRLSVL.

This clone showed up just a few times. The gene calls are TRBV2 and TRBJ2-1; 7 nucleotides match TRBD1. J lost 8 bases, V lost 4 bases, and 5 bases had no gene match. This CDR3 has 13 residues. Germline-derived CDR1 and CDR2 are SNHLY and FYNNEI. CDR3 residues: CASSGQGLDEQFF. CDR3 DNA sequence: TGTGCCAGCAGTGGACAGGGTCTGGATGAGCAGTTCTTC.

Only a few counts were recorded for this clone. The chain recombines TRBV14 with TRBJ1-2; tentative D call: TRBD1 (5 bases). This CDR3 comprises 14 residues. V gave up 3 bases and J gave up 3 bases, with 11 bases separating them. The germline V gene encodes CDR1 SGHDN and CDR2 FVKESK. CDR3 in DNA: TGTGCCAGCAGCCACCGACAGCAGGACTATGGCTACACCTTC. This gives the protein CASSHRQQDYGYTF.

There are a few counts of this clone. The chain couples TRBV7-3 to TRBJ2-1, with 7 bases fitting TRBD1. The CDR3 runs 17 residues. Germline assignment: CDR1 SGHTA and CDR2 FQGTGA. V was pared by 5 bases and J by 3 bases, with 13 bases of the junction left unmatched. The CDR3 spells CASSPISRTGSYNEQFF. CDR3 nucleotide sequence: TGTGCCAGCAGCCCGATTTCAAGGACAGGCAGCTACAATGAGCAGTTCTTC.

This clone turned up a few times. This sequence joins TRBV7-9 and TRBJ1-5; D possibly corresponds to TRBD1 (5 bases). The germline CDR1 and CDR2 sequences are SEHNR and FQNEAQ (reference sequence). CDR3 length equals 14 residues. The germline V and J ends were trimmed by 0 bases and 7 bases, with 10 bases remaining between them. This CDR3 is CASSLAGGQQPQHF. The CDR3 nucleotides read TGTGCCAGCAGCTTAGCGGGGGGTCAGCAGCCCCAGCATTTT.

The CDR3 DNA sequence: TGTGCCAGCAGCTTAAGCGCAGGGCCGCGTGAGACCCAGTACTTC. Its protein is CASSLSAGPRETQYF. This chain uses TRBV11-3 with TRBJ2-5, with a possible D match to TRBD1 (5 bases). Trimming stripped 2 bases from V and 5 bases from J, with 15 bases between. The germline gives CDR1 SGHNT, CDR2 YENEEA. This CDR3 is built from 15 residues.

This clone has more than one count but fewer than ten. The chain is built from TRBV5-1 and TRBJ2-3; possibly TRBD2 for D (5 bases). CDR3 length: 14 amino acids. From germline, CDR1 is SGHRS and CDR2 YFSETQ. V lost 1 base and J 5 bases, leaving 11 bases between the germline ends. The CDR3 here is CASSLPSGGDTQYF. In DNA, the CDR3 is TGCGCCAGCAGCTTGCCGAGCGGCGGAGATACGCAGTATTTT.

The rearrangement links TRBV7-9 to TRBJ2-3, with 10 bases that match TRBD1. V shed 5 bases, J shed 6 bases, and the junction held 11 bases outside the gene matches. The CDR3 loop spans 16 amino acids. Germline values: CDR1 SEHNR, CDR2 FQNEAQ (reference sequence). CDR3 protein: CASSRPGQGRFDTQYF. In DNA, the CDR3 is TGTGCCAGCAGCCGACCGGGACAGGGGAGATTCGATACGCAGTATTTT.

The chain employs TRBV18 and TRBJ2-1; D is undetermined. The V and J ends lost 10 bases and 4 bases respectively, with 8 bases between them. The length of the CDR3 is 11 residues. Per germline, CDR1 KGHSH and CDR2 LQKENI. Here the CDR3 reads CATQDYNEQFF. The CDR3, as DNA: TGTGCCACGCAGGATTACAATGAGCAGTTCTTC.

The chain recombines TRBV4-2 with TRBJ2-1; perhaps TRBD2 as D (6 bases). From germline, CDR1 is LGHNA and CDR2 YNFKEQ. V lost 4 bases, J lost 8 bases, and 18 bases lay in between. This CDR3 is built from 15 residues. The CDR3 loop reads CASSPFSGVGDEQFF. CDR3 sequence (DNA): TGTGCCAGCAGCCCCTTTAGCGGAGTTGGGGATGAGCAGTTCTTC.

This clone was recorded a few times. The rearrangement uses TRBV6-5 and TRBJ2-7; unclear D gene. The CDR3 loop spans 14 amino acids. Trimming removed 0 bases from V and 0 bases from J, with 6 bases in between. From germline, CDR1 is MNHEY and CDR2 SVGAGI. The DNA for the CDR3 is TGTGCCAGCAGTTACTCGGGCAGCTCCTACGAGCAGTACTTC. It encodes CASSYSGSSYEQYF.

V is TRBV29-1 and J is TRBJ1-2; weak D call: TRBD1 (5 bases). V was cut by 7 bases and J by 3 bases, with 12 bases left in between. CDR3 length equals 12 residues. The germline gives CDR1 SQVTM, CDR2 ANQGSEA. This CDR3 reads CSGGDPHYGYTF. The DNA of the CDR3 is TGCAGCGGGGGGGACCCGCACTATGGCTACACCTTC.

This clone occurred a few times. This chain uses TRBV7-8 with TRBJ2-1; 7 bases align to TRBD2. The ends lost 5 bases at V and 7 bases at J; junction bases unmatched: 8. This CDR3 has 14 amino acids. CDR1 is SGHVS, CDR2 FQNEAQ, per germline. CDR3 bases: TGTGCCAGCAGCAGTAGCGGGCGGTATAATGAGCAGTTCTTC. It is translated as CASSSSGRYNEQFF.

V and J are TRBV19 and TRBJ1-5; no clear D gene. This CDR3 has 14 amino acids. Germline CDR1 reads LNHDA; CDR2 reads SQIVND (reference sequence). The germline V and J ends were trimmed by 1 base and 5 bases, with 9 bases remaining between them. CDR3 loop: CASSIGALDQPQHF. CDR3 coding DNA: TGTGCCAGTAGTATAGGGGCCCTCGATCAGCCCCAGCATTTT.

The V gene is TRBV11-2, the J gene TRBJ2-3, with D tentatively TRBD1 (6 bases). This CDR3 region has 15 residues. Germline values: CDR1 SGHAT, CDR2 FQNNGV. Trimming took off 3 bases at V and 0 bases at J, with 10 bases between the two ends. The CDR3 reads CASSFGTLSTDTQYF. CDR3 nucleotides: TGTGCCAGCAGCTTTGGGACACTTAGCACAGATACGCAGTATTTT. Together with reference TRBV11-2 and TRBJ2-3, the CDR3 gives the full variable domain: EAGVAQSPRYKIIEKRQSVAFWCNPISGHATLYWYQQILGQGPKLLIQFQNNGVVDDSQLPKDRFSAERLKGVDSTLKIQPAKLEDSAVYLCASSFGTLSTDTQYFGPGTRLTVL.

The rearrangement joins TRBV9 to TRBJ2-1; 11 bases are shared with TRBD2. The CDR3 is 15 residues long. Germline assignment: CDR1 SGDLS and CDR2 YYNGEE. Germline trimming cut 6 bases from V and 6 bases from J; bases unmatched to any gene: 8. Here the CDR3 DNA reads TGTGCCAGCAATTTAGCGGGAGGGCCGGTCAATGAGCAGTTCTTC. Amino acids: CASNLAGGPVNEQFF.